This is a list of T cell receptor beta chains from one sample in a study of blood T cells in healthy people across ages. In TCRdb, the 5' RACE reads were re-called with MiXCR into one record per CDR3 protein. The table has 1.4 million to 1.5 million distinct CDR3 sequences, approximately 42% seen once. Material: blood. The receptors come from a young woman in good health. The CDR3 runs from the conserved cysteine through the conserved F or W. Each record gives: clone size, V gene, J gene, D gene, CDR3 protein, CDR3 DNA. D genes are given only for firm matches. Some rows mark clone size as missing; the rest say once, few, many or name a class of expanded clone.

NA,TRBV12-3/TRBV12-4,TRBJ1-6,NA,CASSFRINSPLHF,TGTGCCAGCAGTTTTAGGATTAATTCACCCCTCCACTTT
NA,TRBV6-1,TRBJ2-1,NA,CASSDPRGAGAGYNEQFF,TGTGCCAGCAGTGACCCCCGGGGGGCGGGAGCGGGGTACAATGAGCAGTTCTTC
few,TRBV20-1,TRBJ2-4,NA,CSARDTLAKNIQYF,TGCAGTGCTAGGGACACCTTAGCCAAAAACATTCAGTACTTC
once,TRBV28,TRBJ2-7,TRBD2,CASRKAGEAYEQYF,TGTGCCAGCAGAAAAGCGGGGGAAGCCTACGAGCAGTACTTC
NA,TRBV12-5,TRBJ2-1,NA,CASGLGSGYEQFF,TGTGCTAGTGGTTTGGGGAGTGGGTATGAGCAGTTCTTC
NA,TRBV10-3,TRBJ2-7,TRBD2,CAISESLGTSAGEQYF,TGTGCCATCAGTGAGTCTTTGGGGACTAGCGCAGGCGAGCAGTACTTC
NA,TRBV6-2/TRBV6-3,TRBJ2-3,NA,CASSYTSSTDTQYF,TGTGCCAGCAGTTACACCTCTTCCACAGATACGCAGTATTTT
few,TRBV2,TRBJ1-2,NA,CASTQGLGYGYTF,TGTGCCAGCACCCAGGGGTTAGGCTATGGCTACACCTTC
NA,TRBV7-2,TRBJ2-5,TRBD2,CASSLASGLQETQYF,TGTGCCAGCAGCTTAGCTAGCGGGTTACAAGAGACCCAGTACTTC
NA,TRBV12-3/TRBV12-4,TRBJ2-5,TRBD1,CASRRTGGMAETQYF,TGTGCCAGCAGGAGAACAGGGGGCATGGCAGAGACCCAGTACTTC
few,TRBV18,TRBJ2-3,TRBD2,CASSPTGGMGDTQYF,TGTGCCAGCTCCCCAACCGGGGGGATGGGAGATACGCAGTATTTT
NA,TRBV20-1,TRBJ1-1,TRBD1,CSAPGTGRSEAFF,TGCAGTGCTCCCGGGACAGGGAGATCTGAAGCTTTCTTT
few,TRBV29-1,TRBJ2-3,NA,CSVVSNTQYF,TGCAGCGTTGTGAGTAATACGCAGTATTTT
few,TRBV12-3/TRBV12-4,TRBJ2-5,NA,CASSFDTGPLQETQYF,TGTGCCAGCAGTTTTGACACAGGACCTCTCCAAGAGACCCAGTACTTC
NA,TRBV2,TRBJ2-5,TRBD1,CASSPGQVVETQYF,TGTGCCAGCAGTCCGGGACAGGTGGTAGAGACCCAGTACTTC
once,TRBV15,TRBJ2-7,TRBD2,CATSKIAGYNEQYF,TGTGCCACGAGCAAGATAGCGGGTTACAATGAGCAGTACTTC
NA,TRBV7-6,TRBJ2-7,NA,CASSFDSGPYYEQYF,TGTGCCAGCAGCTTTGACAGCGGGCCTTACTACGAGCAGTACTTC